A selection of T cell receptor beta chains follows, all from one sample in a study of beta chain features in type 1 diabetes. The protocol was immunoSEQ multiplex PCR, while the TCRdb copy is restricted to in-frame clones and leaves out a portion. The repertoire holds under 550,000 clones, with about an eighth as singletons. Sequencing was performed on naive CD4+ T cells from blood. The source is a woman younger than 30 in good health. CDR3s include the opening cysteine and the closing phenylalanine or tryptophan.

v_call: TRBV14; j_call: TRBJ2-7; cdr3_aa: CASSPTKIAGPSYEQYF
v_call: TRBV19; j_call: TRBJ2-5; cdr3_aa: CASSSQYQETQYF
v_call: TRBV5-1; j_call: TRBJ1-3; cdr3_aa: CASSLDGRSGNTIYF
v_call: TRBV5-1; j_call: TRBJ2-5; cdr3_aa: CASSFQGLAGTKETQYF
v_call: TRBV5-1; j_call: TRBJ2-7; cdr3_aa: CASRSTGTYEQYF
v_call: TRBV30; j_call: TRBJ1-1; cdr3_aa: CAWSVGRGNTEAFF
v_call: TRBV29-1; j_call: TRBJ1-1; cdr3_aa: CSVGQGIEAFF
v_call: TRBV4-3; j_call: TRBJ2-3; cdr3_aa: CASSQDPWTGITDTQYF
v_call: TRBV30; j_call: TRBJ2-1; cdr3_aa: CAWNKHRTSGRGDEQFF
v_call: TRBV7-9; j_call: TRBJ2-7; cdr3_aa: CASSSDRAAKTYEQYF
v_call: TRBV2; j_call: TRBJ1-1; cdr3_aa: CASRSDVNTEAFF
v_call: TRBV2; j_call: TRBJ1-2; cdr3_aa: CASRLGTGFGYTF
v_call: TRBV29-1; j_call: TRBJ2-1; cdr3_aa: CSGGAASEQFF
v_call: TRBV29-1; j_call: TRBJ2-1; cdr3_aa: CSVEAPLWRGPNEQFF
v_call: TRBV13; j_call: TRBJ1-2; cdr3_aa: CASSPGVVEQPLF
v_call: TRBV27; j_call: TRBJ2-7; cdr3_aa: CASSRQGGVYEQYF
v_call: TRBV23-1; j_call: TRBJ1-1; cdr3_aa: CASSTGPPPQNTEAFF
v_call: TRBV2; j_call: TRBJ2-1; cdr3_aa: CASLRSSYNEQFF
v_call: TRBV27; j_call: TRBJ2-3; cdr3_aa: CASSSPGGLISDTQYF
v_call: TRBV7-2; j_call: TRBJ2-1; cdr3_aa: CASSPGLANNEQFF
v_call: TRBV11-3; j_call: TRBJ2-1; cdr3_aa: CASSLRGQGPSNEQFF
v_call: TRBV25-1; j_call: TRBJ2-3; cdr3_aa: CASSEFVGRTDTQYF
v_call: TRBV5-4; j_call: TRBJ1-2; cdr3_aa: CASTREGARAYGYTF
v_call: TRBV27; j_call: TRBJ2-1; cdr3_aa: CASSSSLLARSYNEQFF
v_call: TRBV29-1; j_call: TRBJ1-5; cdr3_aa: CSVAKGPSQPQHF
v_call: TRBV16; j_call: TRBJ1-2; cdr3_aa: CASIPDQGGYGYTF
v_call: TRBV25-1; j_call: TRBJ1-1; cdr3_aa: CASSPLAGLGTEAFF
v_call: TRBV19; j_call: TRBJ1-6; cdr3_aa: CASSTTEISPLHF
v_call: TRBV7-2; j_call: TRBJ1-2; cdr3_aa: CASSLDGQNYGYTF
v_call: TRBV5-4; j_call: TRBJ1-4; cdr3_aa: CASSLEGRLGEKLFF
v_call: TRBV6-1; j_call: TRBJ1-5; cdr3_aa: CASGYREDQPQHF
v_call: TRBV4-3; j_call: TRBJ1-5; cdr3_aa: CASSQGAESNQPQHF
v_call: TRBV15; j_call: TRBJ2-5; cdr3_aa: CATSVRLAETQYF
v_call: TRBV2; j_call: TRBJ1-2; cdr3_aa: CASSSGTPRAYGYTF
v_call: TRBV2; j_call: TRBJ1-6; cdr3_aa: CASSLRGNTNSPLHF
v_call: TRBV7-9; j_call: TRBJ1-2; cdr3_aa: CASSLKDGYTF
v_call: TRBV29-1; j_call: TRBJ2-7; cdr3_aa: CSVEDPDGQGTEQYF
v_call: TRBV15; j_call: TRBJ2-5; cdr3_aa: CATSRELAGVGETQYF
v_call: TRBV4-2; j_call: TRBJ1-5; cdr3_aa: CASSQDWTFTSYQPQHF
v_call: TRBV5-1; j_call: TRBJ2-5; cdr3_aa: CASSLSPGQQETQYF
v_call: TRBV30; j_call: TRBJ2-2; cdr3_aa: CAWKLRASGNTGELFF
v_call: TRBV7-9; j_call: TRBJ2-3; cdr3_aa: CASSFGLVGDTQYF
v_call: TRBV2; j_call: TRBJ2-2; cdr3_aa: CASRVTNTGELFF
v_call: TRBV29-1; j_call: TRBJ1-2; cdr3_aa: CSVGRGNGYTF
v_call: TRBV30; j_call: TRBJ2-7; cdr3_aa: CAWSSDSSSYEQYF
v_call: TRBV18; j_call: TRBJ2-1; cdr3_aa: CASSLSYGYNEQFF
v_call: TRBV28; j_call: TRBJ1-5; cdr3_aa: CASKQGGAGNQPQHF
v_call: TRBV5-1; j_call: TRBJ2-2; cdr3_aa: CASSFWTGPKGTGELFF
v_call: TRBV29-1; j_call: TRBJ2-5; cdr3_aa: CSVEDLGRGNF
v_call: TRBV4-2; j_call: TRBJ2-1; cdr3_aa: CASSFQYEQFF
v_call: TRBV9; j_call: TRBJ2-1; cdr3_aa: CASSVLAERNEQFF
v_call: TRBV28; j_call: TRBJ1-3; cdr3_aa: CASLGTSGNTIYF
v_call: TRBV7-3; j_call: TRBJ2-3; cdr3_aa: CASSFGLSTDTQYF
v_call: TRBV15; j_call: TRBJ2-5; cdr3_aa: CATSRDGPLAGAETQYF
v_call: TRBV27; j_call: TRBJ2-2; cdr3_aa: CASSRDRGRRNTGELFF
v_call: TRBV7-2; j_call: TRBJ1-4; cdr3_aa: CASSLDSRQKLFF
v_call: TRBV19; j_call: TRBJ2-7; cdr3_aa: CASSIEGSLTYEQYF